This T cell receptor beta chain was identified in a study of T cell responses to AZD1222 COVID-19 vaccine. V shed 3 bases and J shed 0 bases, with 10 bases lying between them. CDR1 is SGHRS and CDR2 is YFSETQ in the germline V gene. This CDR3 is built from 15 residues. Sequencing used immunoSEQ multiplex PCR; TCRdb keeps in-frame clones, though not all of them. The sample shows just over 80,000 clones, over 80% of them seen only once. On this clone itself: Its specificity is not known.

The study, taken as a whole, reports: After the peak T cell response, and only then, were repertoires sampled. Among the donors, most were white British and more were female, and clonal diversity was possibly underestimated.

Material: peripheral blood, obtained on day 0 of AZD1222 vaccination. The sequence derives from an adult in good health. V and J are TRBV5-1 and TRBJ2-1; TRBD1 might be the D (6 bases). CDR3 DNA: TGCGCCAGCAGCTCCGGGACAAGCTCCTACAATGAGCAGTTCTTC. Translated: CASSSGTSSYNEQFF.